Each of the 17 T cell receptor beta chains below was sequenced from the same sample in a study of blood T cells in healthy people across ages. A second PCR of roughly 7 to 11 cycles used a sample-barcoded 5' primer and a J-beta primer mix. TCRdb independently ran MiXCR on the 5' RACE reads; one entry per CDR3 protein. This table holds roughly 500,000 distinct CDR3 sequences, 27% found once. Material: blood. All receptors come from a woman in her seventies in good health.

The chain carries TRBV10-2 and TRBJ1-2; no firm D call. The length of the CDR3 is 12 residues. Germline CDR1 is WSHSY and CDR2 is SAAADI. Between the trimmed V and J ends, which lost 2 bases and 8 bases, there was a span of 9 bases. CDR3 region: CASSEPRAGYTF. The DNA for the CDR3 is TGCGCCAGCAGTGAGCCAAGGGCGGGCTACACCTTC.

This rearrangement joins TRBV12-3 or TRBV12-4 to TRBJ1-5; D call uncertain. The CDR3 runs 13 residues. Trimming removed 2 bases at V and 4 bases at J, with 6 bases between. The CDR3 reads CASSLRPNQPQHF. CDR3 sequence (DNA): TGTGCCAGCAGTTTAAGGCCAAATCAGCCCCAGCATTTT.

This clonotype was observed a few times. CDR3 protein: CASSFSGPFTDTQYF. The CDR3 coding sequence is TGCGCCAGCAGCTTTAGCGGCCCCTTCACAGATACGCAGTATTTT. The V call is TRBV5-1, the J call TRBJ2-3; maybe TRBD2 (6 bases). V gave up 2 bases and J gave up 2 bases, with 12 bases separating them. The germline CDR1 and CDR2 sequences are SGHRS and YFSETQ. CDR3 size: 15 residues.

This sequence joins TRBV20-1 and TRBJ2-4, with 8 bases fitting TRBD1. Trimming took 5 bases from V and 7 from J; bases not matched to a gene: 13. The germline gives CDR1 DFQATT, CDR2 SNEGSKA (reference sequence). CDR3 length: 15 residues. The CDR3 loop is CSAPDKTGAENIQYF. The DNA for the CDR3 is TGCAGTGCTCCGGACAAGACAGGGGCTGAGAACATTCAGTACTTC.

The V call is TRBV25-1, the J call TRBJ2-5; 7 bases match TRBD1. In germline, CDR1 is MGHDK, CDR2 SYGVNS. The CDR3 runs 15 residues. The V and J ends lost 2 bases and 4 bases, in that order; junction bases with no gene match: 7. CDR3 in DNA: TGTGCCAGCAGTGAAACTCCAGGGGGTAGAGAGACCCAGTACTTC. Its translation is CASSETPGGRETQYF. The variable domain in full, completed from reference TRBV25-1 and TRBJ2-5, reads EADIYQTPRYLVIGTGKKITLECSQTMGHDKMYWYQQDPGMELHLIHYSYGVNSTEKGDLSSESTVSRIRTEHFPLTLESARPSHTSQYLCASSETPGGRETQYFGPGTRLLVL.

Turning to this clonotype: Relative to the germline gene, one junction end is altered; a read error may explain this. The chain links TRBV9 to TRBJ2-5; D call uncertain. This CDR3 has 11 amino acids. Germline CDR1 SGDLS, CDR2 YYNGEE. The CDR3 DNA reads as TGTGCCAGCAGCGATCAAGGGACCCAGTACTTC. This encodes CASSDQGTQYF.

This clonotype has just one count. The genes are TRBV7-2 and TRBJ2-3, with D perhaps matching TRBD1 (7 bases). The CDR3 covers 15 residues. Trimming removed 8 bases at V and 0 bases at J, with 15 bases between. CDR1 SGHTA and CDR2 FQGNSA come from the germline V gene. The CDR3 bases are TGTGCCAGCTCAGGGGGGCCAACTAGCACAGATACGCAGTATTTT. This gives the protein CASSGGPTSTDTQYF.

This sequence joins TRBV6-6 and TRBJ1-6, with 8 bases fitting TRBD1. Germline V gene lookup returns CDR1 MNHNY and CDR2 SVGAGI (reference sequence). V was clipped by 6 bases and J by 6 bases; unmatched bases: 4. The CDR3 runs 14 residues. CDR3 in amino acids: CASRTGEGNSPLHF. For the CDR3, the DNA is TGTGCCAGCAGGACAGGGGAAGGTAATTCACCCCTCCACTTT.

The rearrangement joins TRBV20-1 to TRBJ2-7, with 8 bases identical to TRBD2. CDR3 length: 16 residues. Trimming at V came to 5 bases and at J to 0 bases, leaving 12 bases not matched to a gene. CDR1 and CDR2 (germline): DFQATT, SNEGSKA (reference sequence). The CDR3 here is CSAPRGSGANSYEQYF. The CDR3 DNA sequence: TGCAGTGCTCCCCGTGGTAGCGGGGCTAACTCCTACGAGCAGTACTTC.

This clonotype came up a few times. This chain connects TRBV24-1 to TRBJ1-4, with 9 bases identical to TRBD1. After removal of 2 bases from V and 7 bases from J, the junction contained 4 bases not matched to a gene. From germline, CDR1 is KGHDR and CDR2 SFDVKD. This CDR3 contains 15 residues. The CDR3 protein is CATSDSGTGSEKLFF. For the CDR3, the DNA is TGTGCCACCAGTGATTCCGGGACAGGGAGTGAAAAACTGTTTTTT.

V and J are TRBV10-3 and TRBJ2-7, with D possibly TRBD1 on 6 matching bases. The CDR3 is 13 residues long. The germline V and J ends were trimmed by 8 bases and 5 bases, with 16 bases remaining between them. Germline assignment: CDR1 ENHRY and CDR2 SYGVKD. The CDR3 DNA reads as TGTGCCATCGGGGGCCGGCGCCAAAACGAGCAGTACTTC. Its protein is CAIGGRRQNEQYF.

This clonotype was picked up a small number of times. The CDR3 sequence: CAAGTMGTGSTEAFF. The CDR3 coding sequence is TGTGCCGCCGGAACAATGGGGACTGGATCGACTGAAGCTTTCTTT. This rearrangement joins TRBV10-3 to TRBJ1-1; tentative D call: TRBD1 (5 bases). This CDR3 region has 15 residues. Germline CDR1 reads ENHRY; CDR2 reads SYGVKD. Trimming left V 11 bases short and J 5 bases short, with 24 bases between.

This clonotype was observed a handful of times. The V and J genes are TRBV12-3 or TRBV12-4 and TRBJ1-1, with D possibly TRBD1 on 6 matching bases. Trimming stripped 4 bases from V and 5 bases from J, with 17 bases between. The CDR3 totals 15 residues. The CDR3 bases are TGTGCCAGCAGTTACTACAGGGCGTTGCAAACTGAAGCTTTCTTT. Translated, it gives CASSYYRALQTEAFF.

This clonotype occurred many times. The chain couples TRBV7-2 to TRBJ1-1; D uncertain. Trimming pared 2 bases from V and 6 bases from J, leaving 10 bases between. CDR1 is SGHTA and CDR2 is FQGNSA in the germline V gene. The CDR3 sequence is 13 residues long. CDR3 amino acids: CASSLKYGSEAFF. CDR3 DNA: TGTGCCAGCAGCTTAAAGTATGGGTCTGAAGCTTTCTTT.

As regards this clonotype: A much larger clone differs by one base, so this may be a read error. The chain joins TRBV27 to TRBJ2-3; 9 bases map to TRBD2. CDR3 length: 13 amino acids. Germline V lookup: CDR1 MNHEY, CDR2 SMNVEV (reference sequence). The CDR3 here is CASASGASDTQCF. DNA of the CDR3: TGTGCCAGCGCTAGCGGGGCATCAGATACGCAGTGTTTT.

V usage is TRBV20-1 and J usage is TRBJ1-1; D uncertain. CDR3 length: 13 amino acids. The germline gives CDR1 DFQATT, CDR2 SNEGSKA (reference sequence). The V end was cut by 6 bases, the J end by 1 base, with 12 bases between. CDR3: CSAGPPGNTEAFF. The CDR3 DNA follows: TGCAGTGCCGGGCCCCCAGGGAACACTGAAGCTTTCTTT.

Many counts were recorded for this clonotype. V and J are TRBV14 and TRBJ2-4; 8 bases match TRBD1. In germline, CDR1 is SGHDN, CDR2 FVKESK. The length of the CDR3 is 13 residues. With V trimmed by 5 bases and J by 9 bases, 6 bases remained unmatched. The CDR3 region is CASSDRTGRIQYF. The CDR3, as DNA: TGTGCCAGCAGCGATCGGACAGGGCGCATTCAGTACTTC.